A single sample is the source of the 32 T cell receptor beta chains below, sequenced in a study of Graves' ophthalmopathy and Graves' hyperthyroidism. RNA served as the template for amplifying TCR beta CDR3 regions. First-round RT-PCR used HTBI primers; second-round multiplex PCR followed. TCRdb itself ran the multiplex PCR reads through MiXCR, one entry per CDR3 protein. The sample shows 300,000 to 400,000 distinct CDR3 sequences, roughly 15% of them seen only once. The sequenced sample consisted of peripheral blood. The origin of the receptors is an adult man with Graves' ophthalmopathy.

At least ten counts were recorded for this clonotype. The genes are TRBV6-5 and TRBJ1-1; D is unresolved. The V gene lost 8 bases and the J gene lost 1 base, with 14 bases spanning the gap. Germline-derived CDR1 and CDR2 are MNHEY and SVGAGI. The CDR3 is 14 amino acids. DNA of the CDR3: TGTGCCAGCCGGAATAGGGATGGGAACACTGAAGCTTTCTTT. Its translation is CASRNRDGNTEAFF.

This clonotype was detected ten times or more. The chain combines TRBV28 with TRBJ2-7; 8 bases are a match to TRBD1. V gave up 5 bases and J gave up 0 bases; unmatched junction bases: 6. This CDR3 region has 15 residues. The germline CDR1 and CDR2 sequences are MDHEN and SYDVKM. CDR3 loop: CASSQGGQASYEQYF. CDR3 sequence (DNA): TGTGCCAGCAGTCAAGGGGGACAGGCCTCCTACGAGCAGTACTTC.

This clonotype was seen a handful of times. A much larger clonotype is one base distant, so this may be a read error. V and J are TRBV30 and TRBJ2-5; 7 bases align to TRBD2. Germline V gives CDR1 GTSNPN, CDR2 SVGIG (reference sequence). The CDR3 length is 13 residues. CDR3 loop: CVWSASGMETQYF. In DNA form, the CDR3 reads TGTGTCTGGAGTGCTAGCGGAATGGAGACCCAGTACTTC. The full variable domain, in which reference TRBV30 and TRBJ2-5 provide the parts outside the CDR3, is SQTIHQWPATLVQPVGSPLSLECTVEGTSNPNLYWYRQAAGRGLQLLFYSVGIGQISSEVPQNLSASRPQDRQFILSSKKLLLSDSGFYLCVWSASGMETQYFGPGTRLLVL.

There are many counts of this clonotype. The CDR3 here is CASSHLTESSYEQYF. CDR3 DNA sequence: TGTGCCAGCAGTCATCTGACGGAGAGCTCCTACGAGCAGTACTTC. This chain joins TRBV27 and TRBJ2-7; unclear D gene. This CDR3 spans 15 amino acids. Germline V CDR1 and CDR2: MNHEY, SMNVEV (reference sequence). V was cut by 5 bases and J by 0 bases, with 14 bases left in between.

This clonotype was counted ten times or more. The chain links TRBV4-1 to TRBJ2-7; 8 nucleotides line up with TRBD1. V lost 1 base, J lost 5 bases, and 10 bases stayed unmatched. CDR1 and CDR2 from the germline V gene are MGHRA and YSYEKL. This CDR3 spans 16 amino acids. The CDR3 region is CASSQGTGTGENEQYF. Written as DNA, the CDR3 is TGCGCCAGCAGCCAAGGGACGGGGACAGGTGAGAACGAGCAGTACTTC.

In this sample, this clonotype turned up many times. The genes are TRBV6-4 and TRBJ1-1; D is perhaps TRBD1 (6 bases). Trimming left V 6 bases short and J 4 bases short, with 27 bases between. In germline, CDR1 is MRHNA, CDR2 SNTAGT. The CDR3 totals 18 residues. CDR3 nucleotides: TGTGCCAGCAGCCCCCGAAGGGGGGCCCTATCTGAGGGCACTGAAGCTTTCTTT. It encodes CASSPRRGALSEGTEAFF.

The chain links TRBV28 to TRBJ2-5, with D tentatively TRBD1 or TRBD2 (5 bases each). The V and J ends lost 5 bases and 5 bases respectively, with 18 bases between them. The CDR3 has 15 amino acids. Germline assignment: CDR1 MDHEN and CDR2 SYDVKM. The CDR3 nucleotides are TGTGCCAGCAGTGCCGACCGGGACGGTCGGGAGACCCAGTACTTC. Its protein product is CASSADRDGRETQYF.

This clonotype was seen repeatedly, ten times or more. The genes are TRBV27 and TRBJ1-1; unclear D gene. Germline CDR1 MNHEY, CDR2 SMNVEV (reference sequence). This CDR3 comprises 14 residues. Trimming took 1 base from V and 1 from J, leaving 7 bases between them. The CDR3 reads CASSLYAQNTEAFF. The CDR3, as DNA: TGTGCCAGCAGTTTATATGCGCAGAACACTGAAGCTTTCTTT.

About this clonotype itself: A clone one base away is much larger, so this may be a read error. The V gene is TRBV20-1, the J gene TRBJ2-3, with D tentatively TRBD2 (6 bases). The CDR3 has 14 residues. Between the trimmed V and J ends, which lost 6 bases and 4 bases, there was a span of 17 bases. Germline CDR1 is DFQATT and CDR2 is SNEGSKA (reference sequence). The DNA of the CDR3 is TGCAGTGCAAAGCTAGCGCTAAGCTCAGATACGCAGTATTTT. Translating it yields CSAKLALSSDTQYF.

Concerning this clonotype: This may stem from a read error, because a much larger clone lies one nucleotide away. The chain uses TRBV5-5 and TRBJ2-7; a possible D gene is TRBD2 (6 bases). This CDR3 spans 13 amino acids. Germline values: CDR1 SGHKS, CDR2 YYEKEE (reference sequence). Trimming took off 4 bases at V and 6 bases at J, with 14 bases between the two ends. The CDR3, as DNA: TGTGCCAGCAGCCCGTGGGGGGAACTCGAGCAGTACTTC. Its protein product is CASSPWGELEQYF.

Many counts were recorded for this clonotype. The chain employs TRBV9 and TRBJ1-1, with 7 bases fitting TRBD1. Germline trimming cut 0 bases from V and 1 base from J; bases unmatched to any gene: 6. The CDR3 spans 16 residues. Looked up from germline, CDR1 is SGDLS and CDR2 is YYNGEE. Here the CDR3 reads CASSVEGGVGNTEAFF. Written as DNA, the CDR3 is TGTGCCAGCAGCGTAGAAGGGGGCGTCGGGAACACTGAAGCTTTCTTT.

The chain uses TRBV6-5 and TRBJ1-6, with D maybe TRBD1 (6 bases). The CDR3 length is 17 residues. Per the germline V gene, CDR1 is MNHEY and CDR2 is SVGAGI. Deletions cut 5 bases from V and 10 bases from J, with 24 bases between. The CDR3 region is CASSLLPQGPGRSPLHF. In nucleotides, the CDR3 is TGTGCCAGCAGTCTACTCCCACAGGGTCCCGGTCGGTCACCCCTCCACTTT.

This chain connects TRBV29-1 to TRBJ2-5; D remains ambiguous. Germline CDR1 reads SQVTM; CDR2 reads ANQGSEA. V was cut by 1 base and J by 6 bases, with 9 bases left in between. The CDR3 totals 12 residues. The CDR3 reads CSVEADQKTQYF. In DNA form, the CDR3 reads TGCAGCGTTGAAGCTGACCAGAAGACCCAGTACTTC. Complete variable domain (other parts from reference TRBV29-1 and TRBJ2-5): SAVISQKPSRDICQRGTSLTIQCQVDSQVTMMFWYRQQPGQSLTLIATANQGSEATYESGFVIDKFPISRPNLTFSTLTVSNMSPEDSSIYLCSVEADQKTQYFGPGTRLLVL.

This clonotype was detected ten times or more. The V and J genes are TRBV20-1 and TRBJ2-5; 11 bases match TRBD2. V was clipped by 7 bases and J by 3 bases; unmatched bases: 22. The CDR3 spans 19 residues. Germline CDR1 and CDR2: DFQATT and SNEGSKA (reference sequence). As DNA, the CDR3 is TGCAGTGGATTGCTAGCGGGGGGCGCCCGGAGACCAGCCAAAGAGACCCAGTACTTC. This gives the protein CSGLLAGGARRPAKETQYF.

This clonotype has at least ten counts. The chain couples TRBV7-2 to TRBJ2-5; D not resolved. This CDR3 region has 14 residues. The germline V and J ends were trimmed by 3 bases and 6 bases, with 14 bases remaining between them. Germline CDR1 SGHTA, CDR2 FQGNSA. CDR3 sequence: CASSFARLGQTQYF. The DNA of the CDR3 is TGTGCCAGCAGCTTTGCCAGACTTGGACAGACCCAGTACTTC.

This clonotype was observed at least ten times. The chain recombines TRBV7-2 with TRBJ2-7; no definite D call. The germline gives CDR1 SGHTA, CDR2 FQGNSA. Trimming removed 4 bases from V and 6 bases from J, with 10 bases in between. The CDR3 contains 12 residues. The CDR3 DNA reads TGTGCCAGCAGCTCCCCTGGTTTCGAGCAGTACTTC. Its protein is CASSSPGFEQYF.

The chain employs TRBV18 and TRBJ1-6; 7 positions agree with TRBD1. Germline values: CDR1 KGHSH, CDR2 LQKENI. The CDR3 spans 15 residues. With V trimmed by 2 bases and J by 7 bases, 5 bases remained unmatched. CDR3 region: CASSPYGTENSPLHF. CDR3 nucleotides: TGTGCCAGCTCACCATACGGGACAGAAAATTCACCCCTCCACTTT. Full variable domain (remainder filled in from reference TRBV18 and TRBJ1-6): NAGVMQNPRHLVRRRGQEARLRCSPMKGHSHVYWYRQLPEEGLKFMVYLQKENIIDESGMPKERFSAEFPKEGPSILRIQQVVRGDSAAYFCASSPYGTENSPLHFGNGTRLTVT.

This clonotype was picked up many times. The gene calls are TRBV11-2 and TRBJ2-5; tentatively, D is TRBD1 or TRBD2 (7 bases each). Trimming stripped 5 bases from V and 4 bases from J, with 17 bases between. CDR1 and CDR2 (germline): SGHAT, FQNNGV. The CDR3 covers 15 residues. CDR3 nucleotides: TGTGCCAGCAGCGCAAAACCAGGGGGGGGAGAGACCCAGTACTTC. Translation: CASSAKPGGGETQYF.

This clonotype has a count of ten or more. The chain joins TRBV5-1 to TRBJ2-2; D not certain. Trimming stripped 1 base from V and 4 bases from J, with 8 bases between. The CDR3 extends over 14 amino acids. Looked up from germline, CDR1 is SGHRS and CDR2 is YFSETQ. The CDR3 is CASSLFRSTGELFF. Here the CDR3 DNA reads TGCGCCAGCAGCTTGTTCCGTTCCACCGGGGAGCTGTTTTTT. Together with reference TRBV5-1 and TRBJ2-2, the CDR3 gives the full variable domain: KAGVTQTPRYLIKTRGQQVTLSCSPISGHRSVSWYQQTPGQGLQFLFEYFSETQRNKGNFPGRFSGRQFSNSRSEMNVSTLELGDSALYLCASSLFRSTGELFFGEGSRLTVL.

This clonotype has a count of ten or more. The V call is TRBV28, the J call TRBJ1-2; D might be TRBD1 (5 bases). Germline CDR1 and CDR2: MDHEN and SYDVKM. CDR3 size: 15 residues. Trimming removed 2 bases from V and 0 bases from J, with 10 bases in between. The DNA for the CDR3 is TGTGCCAGCAGTTTAGGTAGAGGGGCTAACTATGGCTACACCTTC. Residues: CASSLGRGANYGYTF.

This clonotype was detected ten times or more. The rearrangement links TRBV20-1 to TRBJ2-5, with a tentative D call TRBD2 (6 bases). This CDR3 is built from 17 residues. The V end lost 4 bases, the J end lost 0 bases, and 21 bases lay between the germline ends. From germline, CDR1 is DFQATT and CDR2 SNEGSKA (reference sequence). The CDR3 DNA sequence: TGCAGTGCTATCCGGGAGCCCGTCCGGGCAAACCAAGAGACCCAGTACTTC. This gives the protein CSAIREPVRANQETQYF.

This clonotype has ten or more counts. The rearrangement joins TRBV6-1 to TRBJ1-3; TRBD1 is a possible D gene (5 bases). Germline CDR1 reads MNHNS; CDR2 reads SASEGT. There are 13 residues in the CDR3. V was trimmed by 7 bases and J by 0 bases, leaving 7 bases between them. CDR3 in amino acids: CASKTASGNTIYF. For the CDR3, the DNA is TGTGCCAGCAAGACAGCCTCTGGAAACACCATATATTTT.

This clonotype was picked up many times. A read error is possible here, since a much larger clone lies one base away. Given the absence of the conserved phenylalanine or tryptophan at the CDR3 end, a read error is likely. The chain combines TRBV6-2 or TRBV6-3 with TRBJ1-5; 7 bases match TRBD1. Germline V gene lookup returns CDR1 MNHEY and CDR2 SVGEGT. V gave up 5 bases and J gave up 6 bases; unmatched junction bases: 7. The CDR3 loop spans 14 amino acids. The DNA of the CDR3 is TGTGCCAGCAGTCGACAGGGTGAAAGTCAGCCCCAGCATTCT. Translated, it gives CASSRQGESQPQHS.

This clonotype was detected ten times or more. The chain uses TRBV9 and TRBJ1-1; D is unresolved. Germline V gene lookup returns CDR1 SGDLS and CDR2 YYNGEE. This CDR3 comprises 14 residues. Between the trimmed V and J ends, which lost 0 bases and 1 base, there was a span of 7 bases. The DNA of the CDR3 is TGTGCCAGCAGCGTAGGACACACGAACACTGAAGCTTTCTTT. Amino acids: CASSVGHTNTEAFF.

This clonotype was seen ten or more times. The limits of the CDR3 on the DNA are not certain, so only TCRdb's listed CDR3 is given. This chain connects TRBV5-1 to TRBJ1-2; the D segment call TRBD1 is taken from the table without a DNA check. The CDR3 is 15 amino acids long, termini counted. Germline CDR1 and CDR2: SGHRS and YFSETQ. CDR3 sequence: CASSRGQGYGYTFTF.

This clonotype was detected ten times or more. The chain employs TRBV7-2 and TRBJ1-5; 10 nucleotides line up with TRBD1. The V segment lost 1 base and the J segment 6 bases; nucleotides outside the gene matches: 3. Germline lookup yields CDR1 SGHTA and CDR2 FQGNSA. The CDR3 has 15 amino acids. The CDR3 loop is CASSLGGQGGQPQHF. The CDR3 DNA reads as TGTGCCAGCAGCTTAGGAGGACAGGGGGGTCAGCCCCAGCATTTT.

This clonotype has only one observation. This chain joins TRBV27 and TRBJ2-5, with a possible D match to TRBD2 (5 bases). The V end was cut by 6 bases, the J end by 9 bases, with 20 bases between. Looked up from germline, CDR1 is MNHEY and CDR2 is SMNVEV (reference sequence). CDR3 length: 14 amino acids. In DNA form, the CDR3 reads TGTGCCAGCAGCAATGAGGGCCTAAGTAACTCCCAGTACTTC. Its protein product is CASSNEGLSNSQYF.

This chain uses TRBV12-3 or TRBV12-4 with TRBJ2-2; D is possibly TRBD1 (5 bases). The CDR3 is made up of 15 amino acids. V was shortened by 1 base and J by 4 bases, with 10 bases between the two germline ends. The CDR3 DNA is TGTGCCAGCAGTTTAGGTCAGGGTCTCACCGGGGAGCTGTTTTTT. The encoded protein is CASSLGQGLTGELFF.

There are many counts of this clonotype. V usage is TRBV5-1 and J usage is TRBJ2-5; 9 nucleotides line up with TRBD1. CDR3 length: 14 residues. V was clipped by 4 bases and J by 5 bases; unmatched bases: 6. Germline V gene sequence: CDR1 SGHRS, CDR2 YFSETQ. CDR3 in DNA: TGCGCCAGCAGCACCGGACAGGGGTCCGAGACCCAGTACTTC. Translation gives CASSTGQGSETQYF.

This clonotype was found many times. The J gene is TRBJ2-5, the V gene TRBV19; 8 bases line up with TRBD2. V lost 1 base and J lost 5; bases outside the gene matches: 6. Per the germline V gene, CDR1 is LNHDA and CDR2 is SQIVND (reference sequence). The CDR3 sequence is 15 residues long. CDR3 in DNA: TGTGCCAGTAGTATAGCAGCGGGAGAGATTGAGACCCAGTACTTC. The encoded protein is CASSIAAGEIETQYF.

This clonotype has ten or more counts. This chain uses TRBV7-2 with TRBJ2-2; TRBD1 matches 9 bases. J gave up 2 bases and V 4 bases, and 5 bases lay outside the gene matches. The CDR3 spans 16 residues. Germline CDR1 SGHTA, CDR2 FQGNSA. This chain's CDR3 is CASSSTGGVNTGELFF. The CDR3 coding sequence is TGTGCCAGCAGCTCAACAGGGGGCGTTAACACCGGGGAGCTGTTTTTT. Supplemented by reference TRBV7-2 and TRBJ2-2, the full variable domain reads GAGVSQSPSNKVTEKGKDVELRCDPISGHTALYWYRQSLGQGLEFLIYFQGNSAPDKSGLPSDRFSAERTGGSVSTLTIQRTQQEDSAVYLCASSSTGGVNTGELFFGEGSRLTVL.

A few counts support this clonotype. The V and J genes are TRBV5-1 and TRBJ2-5; D is ambiguous. The CDR3 contains 14 residues. V was clipped by 0 bases and J by 8 bases, with 14 bases between them. Germline CDR1 and CDR2: SGHRS and YFSETQ. In nucleotides, the CDR3 is TGCGCCAGCAGCTTGGACGGCTCGGTTGATACCCAGTACTTC. Translating it yields CASSLDGSVDTQYF.